The 27 T cell receptor beta chains presented below share a single source sample, sequenced in a study of identical twins. TCRdb analysed the 5' RACE reads with MiXCR anew, one entry per CDR3 protein. This table has around 1.7 million distinct CDR3 sequences, under 35% appearing once. Sequences were obtained from cord blood. These receptors all come from a newborn girl in good health.

The rearrangement uses TRBV20-1 and TRBJ2-7; 7 bases agree with TRBD1. CDR1 and CDR2 from the germline V gene are DFQATT and SNEGSKA (reference sequence). This CDR3 contains 14 residues. The junction had 8 bases not matched to a gene; V was cut back by 3 bases and J by 3 bases. This CDR3 reads CSASSRDRYYEQYF. In DNA, the CDR3 is TGCAGTGCTAGTTCCCGGGACAGATACTACGAGCAGTACTTC.

This chain joins TRBV2 and TRBJ2-3, with D unresolved. Germline loops: CDR1 SNHLY, CDR2 FYNNEI. V lost 4 bases to trimming and J lost 1 base, with 9 bases between them. The length of the CDR3 is 14 residues. The CDR3 here is CASSVNSRTDTQYF. The CDR3 DNA is TGTGCCAGCAGTGTCAACAGCCGCACAGATACGCAGTATTTT.

This clonotype was observed a few times. The J gene is TRBJ2-7, the V gene TRBV12-3 or TRBV12-4, with TRBD2 matching 13 bases. The V and J ends lost 5 bases and 8 bases, in that order; junction bases with no gene match: 6. The CDR3 length is 14 residues. The CDR3 nucleotides are TGTGCCAGCAGTAGGACTAGCGGGAGTATCAAGCAGTACTTC. Translating gives CASSRTSGSIKQYF.

The rearrangement uses TRBV10-3 and TRBJ1-5, with D possibly matching TRBD1 (5 bases). The V gene's germline CDR1 is ENHRY and CDR2 SYGVKD. V was trimmed by 7 bases and J by 3 bases, leaving 10 bases between them. The CDR3 is 13 amino acids. The CDR3 DNA follows: TGTGCCATCAACAACAGGTACAATCAGCCCCAGCATTTT. Amino acids: CAINNRYNQPQHF.

This clonotype was found many times. The genes are TRBV29-1 and TRBJ1-1, with 8 bases fitting TRBD1. CDR1 and CDR2 (germline): SQVTM, ANQGSEA. Unmatched junction bases numbered 11, after V lost 6 bases and J lost 5 bases. CDR3 length: 14 residues. The chain's CDR3 is CSVSKGQGRTEAFF. The CDR3 DNA sequence: TGCAGCGTGTCTAAAGGACAGGGTAGGACTGAAGCTTTCTTT.

The rearrangement joins TRBV12-3 or TRBV12-4 to TRBJ2-3, with 9 bases identical to TRBD2. Trimming removed 6 bases from V and 3 bases from J; junction bases left unmatched: 10. The CDR3 is made up of 16 amino acids. In nucleotides, the CDR3 is TGTGCCAGCAGGACGACTAGCGGAGCCAGGACAGATACGCAGTATTTT. Protein: CASRTTSGARTDTQYF.

This sequence joins TRBV25-1 and TRBJ1-5; 8 bases agree with TRBD1. Germline V CDR1 and CDR2: MGHDK, SYGVNS. Trimming took 8 bases from V and 5 from J; bases not matched to a gene: 14. This CDR3 comprises 16 residues. The CDR3 reads CASSTGQGGSDQPQHF. CDR3 nucleotide sequence: TGTGCCAGCTCGACCGGACAGGGAGGAAGCGATCAGCCCCAGCATTTT.

The chain couples TRBV5-1 to TRBJ1-1, with D unresolved. Germline V gives CDR1 SGHRS, CDR2 YFSETQ. Trimming took 0 bases from V and 6 from J, leaving 9 bases between them. The CDR3 consists of 13 residues. CDR3 amino acids: CASSLESGAEAFF. In DNA form, the CDR3 reads TGCGCCAGCAGCTTGGAATCGGGAGCTGAAGCTTTCTTT.

There are many counts of this clonotype. This rearrangement joins TRBV4-2 to TRBJ2-1; TRBD2 aligns across 8 bases. The trim removed 6 bases at V and 3 bases at J, leaving 7 bases unmatched. Germline V gene lookup returns CDR1 LGHNA and CDR2 YNFKEQ. CDR3 length: 15 residues. The CDR3 sequence is CASRGASGFYNEQFF. The CDR3 DNA follows: TGTGCCAGCAGGGGGGCTAGCGGGTTCTACAATGAGCAGTTCTTC.

This clonotype was seen a few times. CDR3 sequence: CASSLGVGQKTDTQYF. The CDR3, as DNA: TGCGCCAGCAGCTTGGGGGTGGGACAGAAGACAGATACGCAGTATTTT. This sequence joins TRBV5-1 and TRBJ2-3; 7 nucleotides line up with TRBD1. The CDR3 totals 16 residues. CDR1 is SGHRS, CDR2 YFSETQ, per germline. The J segment lost 3 bases and the V segment lost 0 bases, leaving 7 bases of the junction unmatched.

This clonotype was counted a single time. The chain couples TRBV20-1 to TRBJ1-1; D not certain. V was pared by 0 bases and J by 3 bases, with 8 bases between. CDR3 length equals 13 residues. Germline V CDR1 and CDR2: DFQATT, SNEGSKA (reference sequence). In DNA, the CDR3 is TGCAGTGCTAGAGAGTACAGTTACACTGAAGCTTTCTTT. The encoded protein is CSAREYSYTEAFF.

This clonotype was detected ten times or more. This rearrangement joins TRBV5-1 to TRBJ2-1, with 8 bases identical to TRBD2. This CDR3 is 15 amino acids long. Losses at the gene ends were 2 bases for V and 4 bases for J; bases not matched to a gene: 5. Germline CDR1 is SGHRS and CDR2 is YFSETQ. The CDR3 nucleotides are TGCGCCAGCAGCTTCTCGGCGGGGGGATACAATGAGCAGTTCTTC. It encodes CASSFSAGGYNEQFF.

The chain carries TRBV4-1 and TRBJ2-2, with D unclear. V was shortened by 1 base and J by 7 bases, with 13 bases between the two germline ends. The CDR3 spans 15 residues. The V gene's germline CDR1 is MGHRA and CDR2 YSYEKL. This CDR3 is CASSQVGVGSGELFF. CDR3 nucleotide sequence: TGCGCCAGCAGCCAAGTGGGTGTGGGTAGCGGGGAGCTGTTTTTT.

In this sample, this clonotype turned up a few times. This rearrangement joins TRBV5-1 to TRBJ2-1, with 8 bases that match TRBD1. CDR3 length equals 15 residues. Germline loops: CDR1 SGHRS, CDR2 YFSETQ. V was clipped by 5 bases and J by 3 bases; unmatched bases: 7. The CDR3 reads CASSTLGQDYNEQFF. The CDR3 coding sequence is TGCGCCAGCAGTACGCTGGGACAGGACTACAATGAGCAGTTCTTC. The full variable domain, with the rest looked up from reference TRBV5-1 and TRBJ2-1, is KAGVTQTPRYLIKTRGQQVTLSCSPISGHRSVSWYQQTPGQGLQFLFEYFSETQRNKGNFPGRFSGRQFSNSRSEMNVSTLELGDSALYLCASSTLGQDYNEQFFGPGTRLTVL.

The rearrangement uses TRBV7-6 and TRBJ2-3; TRBD1 might be the D (5 bases). CDR1 is SGHVS and CDR2 is FNYEAQ in the germline V gene. V lost 5 bases and J lost 5, with 20 bases in between. This CDR3 spans 16 amino acids. In DNA form, the CDR3 reads TGTGCCAGCAGCCCTTCAGGGCTAGTCGGTCTAGATACGCAGTATTTT. It translates to CASSPSGLVGLDTQYF.

This clonotype has only a few counts. The V and J genes are TRBV20-1 and TRBJ2-4; no clear D gene. From germline, CDR1 is DFQATT and CDR2 SNEGSKA (reference sequence). CDR3 length equals 12 residues. Trimming left V 2 bases short and J 13 bases short, with 15 bases between. The CDR3 region is CSARPLHSEQYF. Here the CDR3 DNA reads TGCAGTGCTAGACCGCTACACAGTGAGCAGTACTTC.

In this sample, this clonotype turned up a few times. CDR3 in amino acids: CASSPLPANEQFF. The CDR3 nucleotides are TGTGCCAGCAGCCCCCTTCCCGCAAATGAGCAGTTCTTC. The V and J genes are TRBV7-2 and TRBJ2-1; D is unclear. The V and J ends lost 5 bases and 7 bases respectively, with 12 bases between them. The CDR3 runs to 13 residues. The germline V gene has CDR1 SGHTA and CDR2 FQGNSA.

This CDR3 is CASSQGAGGRNTEAFF. The CDR3, as DNA: TGCGCCAGCAGCCAAGGGGCAGGGGGCAGGAACACTGAAGCTTTCTTT. The chain uses TRBV4-1 and TRBJ1-1, with 8 bases fitting TRBD1. Germline V gene data show CDR1 as MGHRA and CDR2 as YSYEKL. The V and J ends lost 1 base and 1 base, in that order; junction bases with no gene match: 5. The CDR3 runs 16 residues.

J is TRBJ2-7 and V is TRBV4-2; 11 nucleotides agree with TRBD2. Germline trimming cut 0 bases from V and 2 bases from J; bases unmatched to any gene: 6. The CDR3 length is 17 residues. CDR1 LGHNA and CDR2 YNFKEQ come from the germline V gene. CDR3 residues: CASSQEFTSGRTYEQYF. The CDR3, as DNA: TGTGCCAGCAGCCAAGAATTCACTAGCGGGAGAACCTACGAGCAGTACTTC.

Only a few counts were recorded for this clonotype. The V and J genes are TRBV2 and TRBJ2-4; 7 bases are shared with TRBD1. Germline V gives CDR1 SNHLY, CDR2 FYNNEI. The V and J ends lost 6 bases and 0 bases, in that order; junction bases with no gene match: 5. The length of the CDR3 is 15 residues. The CDR3 coding sequence is TGTGCCAGCAGGGGGACAGCACTAGCCAAAAACATTCAGTACTTC. Translated: CASRGTALAKNIQYF.

The chain combines TRBV18 with TRBJ2-7, with 7 positions matching TRBD2. The CDR3 is 14 amino acids. CDR1 KGHSH and CDR2 LQKENI come from the germline V gene. Germline trimming cut 9 bases from V and 0 bases from J; bases unmatched to any gene: 8. The CDR3, as DNA: TGTGCCAGTCGAGCGGGAAATAGCTCCTACGAGCAGTACTTC. Translation gives CASRAGNSSYEQYF.

This clonotype has more than one count but fewer than ten. V is TRBV28 and J is TRBJ2-7; 7 nucleotides match TRBD1. After removal of 4 bases from V and 0 bases from J, the junction contained 15 bases not matched to a gene. The length of the CDR3 is 18 residues. Germline loops: CDR1 MDHEN, CDR2 SYDVKM. The DNA of the CDR3 is TGTGCCAGCAGTTCATTCCCCCACTTAGGGGGCAGCTCCTACGAGCAGTACTTC. Translating it yields CASSSFPHLGGSSYEQYF.

CDR3 residues: CASSGTGRGTLNYEQYF. The CDR3 DNA is TGTGCCAGCAGCGGGACCGGGAGGGGCACCCTTAACTACGAGCAGTACTTC. V gene TRBV5-6 combines with J gene TRBJ2-5; TRBD2 matches 8 bases. With the DNA end fitting TRBJ2-7 better, the J assignment may be wrong. There are 17 residues in the CDR3. Per the germline V gene, CDR1 is SGHDT and CDR2 is YYEEEE.

The chain combines TRBV4-2 with TRBJ2-1; 9 bases are shared with TRBD2. V trimming: 1 base; J trimming: 4 bases; junction bases outside the gene matches: 5. Germline CDR1 and CDR2: LGHNA and YNFKEQ. The CDR3 has 16 amino acids. Written as DNA, the CDR3 is TGTGCCAGCAGCCAAGTTCTAGCGGGGACATACAATGAGCAGTTCTTC. Protein product: CASSQVLAGTYNEQFF.

This clonotype was detected a few times. The chain uses TRBV2 and TRBJ1-2, with D maybe TRBD1 (6 bases). CDR1 and CDR2 (germline): SNHLY, FYNNEI. The germline V and J ends were trimmed by 7 bases and 6 bases, with 18 bases remaining between them. This CDR3 comprises 14 residues. The chain's CDR3 is CASMLTTGMNGYTF. The CDR3, as DNA: TGTGCCAGCATGCTCACTACAGGGATGAATGGCTACACCTTC.

This clonotype was found many times. The V gene is TRBV4-2, the J gene TRBJ2-7; a weak D match, TRBD2 (5 bases). CDR1 is LGHNA, CDR2 YNFKEQ, per germline. The CDR3 has 14 amino acids. Trimming took 4 bases from V and 2 from J, leaving 12 bases between them. CDR3 sequence: CASSPPLATYEQYF. The CDR3 DNA is TGTGCCAGCAGCCCGCCGCTAGCTACCTACGAGCAGTACTTC.

The table lists this clonotype with a few counts. The chain employs TRBV4-1 and TRBJ2-5; D is ambiguous. Trimming pared 5 bases from V and 2 bases from J, leaving 18 bases between. CDR1 is MGHRA, CDR2 YSYEKL, per germline. The CDR3 contains 16 residues. The CDR3 DNA is TGCGCCAGCAGCGGACGGCCGGTGGGCGTACAAGAGACCCAGTACTTC. Its translation is CASSGRPVGVQETQYF.